The clone carrying this T cell receptor (beta chain) came up a few times. Proliferating CFSE-low CD3+CD4+ and CD3+CD8+ responders were sorted after the reaction. The data originate from a study of graft-versus-host responses after intestinal transplantation. Study context: Every recipient underwent anti-thymocyte globulin induction, then tacrolimus and steroids for 2 to 3 years.

TCRdb's copy holds only in-frame clones and misses some; the assay was immunoSEQ multiplex PCR. The data show under 25,000 clones, 35% to 40% seen once. The CDR3 is 14 amino acids. Germline-derived CDR1 and CDR2 are SGHRS and YFSETQ. With V trimmed by 4 bases and J by 7 bases, 6 bases remained unmatched. The genes are TRBV5-1 and TRBJ1-4, with 8 nucleotides matching TRBD1. The sequence was collected from a human patient who was an organ donor for intestinal transplantation. Sample: alloreactive CD4+ T cells from a mixed lymphocyte reaction culture, taken before transplantation. The subset here: CFSE-low proliferating T cells sorted from roughly 6-day pre-transplant mixed lymphocyte reaction (GvH or HvG direction). The CDR3 region has the DNA TGCGCCAGCAGCCCAGACAGGGGCCTTGAAAAACTGTTTTTT. Translation: CASSPDRGLEKLFF.